This record concerns one T cell receptor beta chain sequence. The sample originates from a study of blood T cell repertoires in COVID-19. Germline V CDR1 and CDR2: SGDLS, YYNGEE. This CDR3 is 15 amino acids long. V dropped 0 bases and J dropped 1 base, with 10 bases sitting between them. Per the original methods: Scientists estimated how many nucleated cells there were by amplifying reference gene primers. Clones were sequenced by immunoSEQ multiplex PCR, and TCRdb holds only the in-frame ones, with some missing. The V and J calls and the clone size are those of that table, but D and trimming were determined from the DNA. The sample lists some 150,000 clones, approximately 87% occurring once.

The chain recombines TRBV9 with TRBJ1-2; D unclear. Sequenced input: peripheral blood. The receptor comes from a man aged 50 to 59 who had recovered from COVID-19. The CDR3 sequence: CASSVASTFNYGYTF. The CDR3 nucleotides are TGTGCCAGCAGCGTAGCTAGTACATTTAACTATGGCTACACCTTC. Based on the CDR3 plus reference TRBV9 and TRBJ1-2, the full variable domain is DSGVTQTPKHLITATGQRVTLRCSPRSGDLSVYWYQQSLDQGLQFLIQYYNGEERAKGNILERFSAQQFPDLHSELNLSSLELGDSALYFCASSVASTFNYGYTFGSGTRLTVV.